This is a list of T cell receptor beta chains from one sample in a study of CD4 T cells in relation to SARS-CoV-2 and coronaviruses. Clones were read by immunoSEQ multiplex PCR, and TCRdb kept only the in-frame ones, dropping some. Seen here are about 40,000 clones, about 80% observed once, and the top ten hold approximately 7%. These TCRs are of unknown antigen specificity. Input material: naive CD4+ T cells from PBMCs, cultured in vitro. These receptors were obtained from an adult with COVID-19. The CDR3 runs from the conserved cysteine through the conserved F or W. D genes are given only for firm matches. Size is omitted from some rows. Given values are once, few, many or a class for expanded clones.

>TRBV7-9|NA|NA|TRBJ1-5
CASSRSDAPQHF
TGTGCCAGCAGCCGCTCTGACGCGCCCCAGCATTTT
>TRBV19|NA|NA|TRBJ2-3
CASSMVSQQTDTQYF
TGTGCCAGTAGTATGGTATCGCAACAGACAGATACGCAGTATTTT
>TRBV4-3|NA|NA|TRBJ1-1
CASSQERGMNTEAFF
TGCGCCAGCAGCCAAGAGCGGGGGATGAACACTGAAGCTTTCTTT
>TRBV19|NA|TRBD1|TRBJ1-2
CASTATGGLSYGYTF
TGTGCCAGTACCGCGACAGGGGGCTTGAGCTATGGCTACACCTTC
>TRBV18|NA|TRBD1|TRBJ2-1
CASSPFLSGGGEQFF
TGTGCCAGCTCACCATTTCTCTCAGGGGGCGGTGAGCAGTTCTTC
>TRBV30|NA|TRBD1|TRBJ2-1
CAWSVGTGDNEQFF
TGTGCCTGGAGTGTGGGGACAGGGGATAATGAGCAGTTCTTC
>TRBV6-2/TRBV6-3|few|NA|TRBJ2-7
CASSRGPGEQYF
TGTGCCAGCAGCCGAGGGCCGGGGGAGCAGTACTTC
>TRBV19|NA|NA|TRBJ1-5
CASTRTHSNQPQHF
TGTGCCAGTACACGGACTCATAGCAATCAGCCCCAGCATTTT
>TRBV4-1|once|NA|TRBJ2-1
CASSQVRGASSYNEQFF
TGCGCCAGCAGCCAAGTGAGAGGGGCTAGTTCCTACAATGAGCAGTTCTTC
>TRBV7-9|NA|TRBD2|TRBJ2-2
CASSTSGRGTGELFF
TGTGCCAGCAGCACGAGCGGGAGGGGTACCGGGGAGCTGTTTTTT
>TRBV7-2|once|NA|TRBJ2-7
CASSPTSYEQYF
TGTGCCAGTAGCCCGACCTCCTACGAGCAGTACTTC
>TRBV5-1|NA|TRBD2|TRBJ2-3
CASSLDTSGRPRHVPSTDTQYF
TGCGCCAGCAGCTTGGATACTAGCGGGAGGCCGCGCCACGTCCCCAGCACAGATACGCAGTATTTT
>TRBV7-9|NA|TRBD2|TRBJ2-1
CASSSGLADNEQFF
TGTGCCAGCAGCTCAGGACTAGCGGACAATGAGCAGTTCTTC
>TRBV6-2/TRBV6-3|NA|NA|TRBJ2-7
CASSYSTSGGGEQYF
TGTGCCAGCAGTTACTCGACCAGCGGTGGAGGGGAGCAGTACTTC
>TRBV5-1|NA|TRBD2|TRBJ2-5
CASRSLSGGYQETQYF
TGCGCCAGCAGGTCCCTCAGCGGGGGGTACCAAGAGACCCAGTACTTC
>TRBV9|NA|NA|TRBJ2-1
CASAPGDRYEQFF
TGTGCCAGTGCCCCGGGGGATCGGTATGAGCAGTTCTTC
>TRBV7-2|NA|NA|TRBJ1-5
CASSSGQLNQPQHF
TGTGCCAGCAGCTCTGGACAGCTCAATCAGCCCCAGCATTTT
>TRBV5-1|NA|TRBD1|TRBJ1-4
CASSLEPGQTNEKLFF
TGCGCCAGCAGCTTGGAACCGGGACAGACTAATGAAAAACTGTTTTTT
>TRBV5-4|NA|NA|TRBJ2-3
CASSLGYSTDTQYF
TGTGCCAGCAGCTTGGGATATAGCACAGATACGCAGTATTTT
>TRBV5-4|NA|NA|TRBJ2-3
CASSLATGTGDTQYF
TGTGCCAGCAGCTTGGCCACGGGAACGGGAGATACGCAGTATTTT
>TRBV23-1|NA|NA|TRBJ2-4
CASRPGDLYF
TGCGCCAGCAGACCAGGGGATCTGTACTTC
>TRBV19|NA|TRBD2|TRBJ2-1
CASSSGTSGKNEQFF
TGTGCCAGTAGCTCCGGGACTAGCGGGAAAAATGAGCAGTTCTTC
>TRBV2|NA|NA|TRBJ2-7
CASSPDNSYEQYF
TGTGCCAGCAGTCCTGACAACTCCTACGAGCAGTACTTC
>TRBV5-4|NA|NA|TRBJ1-2
CASSAELGYGYTF
TGTGCCAGCAGCGCGGAGTTGGGGTATGGCTACACCTTC
>TRBV6-5|NA|NA|TRBJ2-7
CASSYSRSASYEQYF
TGTGCCAGCAGTTACTCCCGGAGCGCCAGCTACGAGCAGTACTTC
>TRBV7-2|NA|NA|TRBJ2-5
CASRKPGIGETQYF
TGTGCCAGCAGGAAACCGGGGATAGGGGAGACCCAGTACTTC
>TRBV27|NA|TRBD1|TRBJ1-2
CASSSRDRTNYGYTF
TGTGCCAGCAGTTCACGGGACAGAACTAACTATGGCTACACCTTC